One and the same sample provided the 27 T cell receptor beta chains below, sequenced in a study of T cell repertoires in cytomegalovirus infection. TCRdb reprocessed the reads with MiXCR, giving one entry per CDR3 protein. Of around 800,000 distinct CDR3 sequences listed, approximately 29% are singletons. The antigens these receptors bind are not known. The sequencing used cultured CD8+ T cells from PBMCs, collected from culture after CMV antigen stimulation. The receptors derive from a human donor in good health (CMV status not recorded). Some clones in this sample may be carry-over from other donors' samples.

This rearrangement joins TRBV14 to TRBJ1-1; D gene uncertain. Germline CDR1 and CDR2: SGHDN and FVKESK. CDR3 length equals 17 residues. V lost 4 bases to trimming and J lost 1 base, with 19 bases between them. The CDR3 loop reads CASSLVDLIGRNTEAFF. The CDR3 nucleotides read TGTGCCAGCAGCCTCGTCGACCTCATAGGTAGGAACACTGAAGCTTTCTTT.

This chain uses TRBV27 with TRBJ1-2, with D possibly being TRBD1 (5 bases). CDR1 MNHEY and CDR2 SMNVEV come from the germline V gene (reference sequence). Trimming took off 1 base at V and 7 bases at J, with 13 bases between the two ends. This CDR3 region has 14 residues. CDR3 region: CASSLLPGWFGYTF. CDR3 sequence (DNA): TGTGCCAGCAGTTTATTGCCAGGGTGGTTTGGCTACACCTTC.

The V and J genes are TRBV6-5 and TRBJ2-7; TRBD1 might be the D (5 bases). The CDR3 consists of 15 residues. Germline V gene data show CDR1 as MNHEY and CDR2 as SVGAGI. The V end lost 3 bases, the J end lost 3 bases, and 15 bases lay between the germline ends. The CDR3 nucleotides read TGTGCCAGCAGTTATGATCCAGGGCTCAACTACGAGCAGTACTTC. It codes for CASSYDPGLNYEQYF.

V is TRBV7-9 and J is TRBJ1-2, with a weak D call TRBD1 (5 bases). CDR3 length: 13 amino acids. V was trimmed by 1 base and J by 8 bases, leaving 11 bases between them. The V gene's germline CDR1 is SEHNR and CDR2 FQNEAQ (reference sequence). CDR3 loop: CASSLGQLFGYTF. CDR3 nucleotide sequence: TGTGCCAGCAGCTTAGGACAGCTCTTCGGCTACACCTTC.

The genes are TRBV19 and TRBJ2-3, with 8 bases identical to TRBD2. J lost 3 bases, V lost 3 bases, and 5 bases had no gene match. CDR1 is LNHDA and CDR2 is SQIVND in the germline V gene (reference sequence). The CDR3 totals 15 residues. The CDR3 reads CASSIVGGGTDTQYF. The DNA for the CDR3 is TGTGCCAGTAGTATTGTCGGCGGGGGGACAGATACGCAGTATTTT.

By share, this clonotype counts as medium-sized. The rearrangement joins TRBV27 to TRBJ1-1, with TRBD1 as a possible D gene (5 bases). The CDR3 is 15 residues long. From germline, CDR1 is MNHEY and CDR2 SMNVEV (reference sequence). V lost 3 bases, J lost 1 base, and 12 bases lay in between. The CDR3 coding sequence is TGTGCCAGCAGTTTCCTTGACAGCTCGAACACTGAAGCTTTCTTT. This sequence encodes CASSFLDSSNTEAFF.

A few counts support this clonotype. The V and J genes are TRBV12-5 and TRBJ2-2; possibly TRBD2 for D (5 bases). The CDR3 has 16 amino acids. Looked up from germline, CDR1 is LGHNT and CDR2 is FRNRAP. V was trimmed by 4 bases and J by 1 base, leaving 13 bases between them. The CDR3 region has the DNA TGTGCTAGTGGTTCGTCGGGGTACGAGAACACCGGGGAGCTGTTTTTT. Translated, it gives CASGSSGYENTGELFF.

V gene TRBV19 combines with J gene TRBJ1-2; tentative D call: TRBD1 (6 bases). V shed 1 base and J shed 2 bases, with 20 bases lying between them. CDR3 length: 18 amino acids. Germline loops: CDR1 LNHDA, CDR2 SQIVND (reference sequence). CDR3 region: CASSIGAAGELQNYGYTF. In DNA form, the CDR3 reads TGTGCCAGTAGTATAGGGGCGGCAGGGGAATTGCAAAACTATGGCTACACCTTC.

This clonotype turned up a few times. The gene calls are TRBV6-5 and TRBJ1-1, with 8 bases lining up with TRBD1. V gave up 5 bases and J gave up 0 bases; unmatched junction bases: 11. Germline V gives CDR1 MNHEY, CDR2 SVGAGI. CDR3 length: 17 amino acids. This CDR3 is CASSPPRTGLMNTEAFF. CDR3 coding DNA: TGTGCCAGCAGTCCACCTCGGACAGGGCTCATGAACACTGAAGCTTTCTTT.

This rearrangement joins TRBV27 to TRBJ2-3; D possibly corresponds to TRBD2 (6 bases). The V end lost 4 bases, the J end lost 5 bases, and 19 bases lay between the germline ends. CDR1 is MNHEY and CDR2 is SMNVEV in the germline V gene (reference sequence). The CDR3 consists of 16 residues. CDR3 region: CASSYLDGGGRDTQYF. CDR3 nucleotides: TGTGCCAGCAGTTACCTCGACGGGGGTGGTAGAGATACGCAGTATTTT.

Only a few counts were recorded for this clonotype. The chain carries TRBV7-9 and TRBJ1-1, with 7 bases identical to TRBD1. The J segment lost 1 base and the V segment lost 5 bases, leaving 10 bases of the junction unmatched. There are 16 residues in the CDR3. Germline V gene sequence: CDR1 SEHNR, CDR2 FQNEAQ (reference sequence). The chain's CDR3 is CASSALLGQQNTEAFF. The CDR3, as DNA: TGTGCCAGCAGCGCCCTCTTGGGACAGCAGAACACTGAAGCTTTCTTT.

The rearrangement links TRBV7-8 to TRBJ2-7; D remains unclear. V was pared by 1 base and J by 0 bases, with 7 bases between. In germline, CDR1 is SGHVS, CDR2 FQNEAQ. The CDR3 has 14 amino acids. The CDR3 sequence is CASSLVGLSYEQYF. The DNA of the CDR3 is TGTGCCAGCAGCTTAGTGGGCCTCTCCTACGAGCAGTACTTC.

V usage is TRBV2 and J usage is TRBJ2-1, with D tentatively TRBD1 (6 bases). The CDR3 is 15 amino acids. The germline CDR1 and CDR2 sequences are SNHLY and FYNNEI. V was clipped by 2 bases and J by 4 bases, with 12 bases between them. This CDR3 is CASSEMAGDYNEQFF. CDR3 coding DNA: TGTGCCAGCAGTGAAATGGCAGGGGATTACAATGAGCAGTTCTTC. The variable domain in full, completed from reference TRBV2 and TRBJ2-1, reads EPEVTQTPSHQVTQMGQEVILRCVPISNHLYFYWYRQILGQKVEFLVSFYNNEISEKSEIFDDQFSVERPDGSNFTLKIRSTKLEDSAMYFCASSEMAGDYNEQFFGPGTRLTVL.

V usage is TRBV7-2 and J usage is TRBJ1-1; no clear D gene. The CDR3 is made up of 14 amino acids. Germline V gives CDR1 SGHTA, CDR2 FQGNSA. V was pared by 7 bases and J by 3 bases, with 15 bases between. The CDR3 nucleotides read TGTGCCAGCAACACGCTTACAGATTACACTGAAGCTTTCTTT. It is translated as CASNTLTDYTEAFF. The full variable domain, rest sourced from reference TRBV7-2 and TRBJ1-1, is GAGVSQSPSNKVTEKGKDVELRCDPISGHTALYWYRQSLGQGLEFLIYFQGNSAPDKSGLPSDRFSAERTGGSVSTLTIQRTQQEDSAVYLCASNTLTDYTEAFFGQGTRLTVV.

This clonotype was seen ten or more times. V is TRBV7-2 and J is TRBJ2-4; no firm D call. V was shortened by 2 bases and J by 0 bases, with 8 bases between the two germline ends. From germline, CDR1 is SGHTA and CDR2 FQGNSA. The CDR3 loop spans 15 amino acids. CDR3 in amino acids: CASSLNGLAKNIQYF. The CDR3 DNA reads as TGTGCCAGCAGCTTAAATGGGCTAGCCAAAAACATTCAGTACTTC.

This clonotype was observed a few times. The CDR3 sequence: CASSLGWEGETQYF. In DNA form, the CDR3 reads TGTGCCAGCAGCTTAGGCTGGGAGGGAGAGACCCAGTACTTC. The rearrangement links TRBV7-6 to TRBJ2-5; 7 nucleotides align to TRBD2. The trim removed 1 base at V and 4 bases at J, leaving 3 bases unmatched. The CDR3 consists of 14 residues. Per the germline V gene, CDR1 is SGHVS and CDR2 is FNYEAQ.

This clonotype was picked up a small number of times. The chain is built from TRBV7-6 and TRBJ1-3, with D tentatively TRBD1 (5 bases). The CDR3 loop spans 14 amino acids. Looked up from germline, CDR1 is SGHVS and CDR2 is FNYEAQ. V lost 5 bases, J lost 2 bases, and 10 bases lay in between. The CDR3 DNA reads TGTGCCAGCAGCCTCCCGGACACTGGAAACACCATATATTTT. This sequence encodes CASSLPDTGNTIYF.

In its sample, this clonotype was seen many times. The DNA of the CDR3 is TGTGCCAGCAGTGAATCATTGCGGTCCAAGGCGGACACTGAAGCTTTCTTT. Protein: CASSESLRSKADTEAFF. J is TRBJ1-1 and V is TRBV25-1; D call uncertain. CDR3 size: 17 residues. The V and J ends lost 1 base and 3 bases respectively, with 18 bases between them. Germline loops: CDR1 MGHDK, CDR2 SYGVNS.

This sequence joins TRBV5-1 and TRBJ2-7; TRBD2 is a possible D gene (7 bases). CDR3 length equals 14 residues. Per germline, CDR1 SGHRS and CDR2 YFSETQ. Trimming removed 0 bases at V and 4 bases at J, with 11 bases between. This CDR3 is CASSLGGGEYEQYF. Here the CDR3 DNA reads TGCGCCAGCAGCTTGGGCGGGGGCGAATACGAGCAGTACTTC.

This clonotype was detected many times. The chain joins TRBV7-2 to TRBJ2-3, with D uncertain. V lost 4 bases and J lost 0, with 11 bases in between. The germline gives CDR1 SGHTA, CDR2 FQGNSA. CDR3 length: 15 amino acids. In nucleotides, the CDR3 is TGTGCCAGCAGCTCCGACCCAGCTAGCACAGATACGCAGTATTTT. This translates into CASSSDPASTDTQYF.

The DNA of the CDR3 is TGCAGTGCTACCCCTGGACAGTCCCCTTTTGTGGCGGGAGGGTTCTACGAGCAGTACGTC. Translation: CSATPGQSPFVAGGFYEQYV. V is TRBV20-1 and J is TRBJ2-7, with 9 bases lining up with TRBD2. V dropped 4 bases and J dropped 3; count of bases not matched to a gene: 25. Germline CDR1 and CDR2: DFQATT and SNEGSKA (reference sequence). The CDR3 is 20 residues long.

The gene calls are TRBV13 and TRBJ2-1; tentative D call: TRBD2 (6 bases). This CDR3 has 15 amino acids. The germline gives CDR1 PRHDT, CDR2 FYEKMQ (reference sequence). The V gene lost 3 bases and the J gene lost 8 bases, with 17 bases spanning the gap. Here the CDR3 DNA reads TGTGCCAGCAGCTTCACCTTCGGGGGTGGGGATGAGCAGTTCTTC. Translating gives CASSFTFGGGDEQFF.

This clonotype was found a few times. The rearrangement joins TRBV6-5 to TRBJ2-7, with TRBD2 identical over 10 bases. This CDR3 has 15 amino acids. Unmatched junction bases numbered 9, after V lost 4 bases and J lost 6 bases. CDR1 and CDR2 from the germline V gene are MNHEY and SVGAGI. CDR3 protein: CASSSSGLATGEQYF. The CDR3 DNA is TGTGCCAGCAGTTCCTCGGGACTAGCGACGGGCGAGCAGTACTTC.

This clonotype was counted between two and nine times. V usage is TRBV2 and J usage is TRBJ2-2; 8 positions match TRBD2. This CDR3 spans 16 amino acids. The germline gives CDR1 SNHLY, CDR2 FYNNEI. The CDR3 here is CGSVTSGYRNTGELFF. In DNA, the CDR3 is TGTGGCTCCGTAACTAGCGGTTATCGGAACACCGGGGAGCTGTTTTTT.

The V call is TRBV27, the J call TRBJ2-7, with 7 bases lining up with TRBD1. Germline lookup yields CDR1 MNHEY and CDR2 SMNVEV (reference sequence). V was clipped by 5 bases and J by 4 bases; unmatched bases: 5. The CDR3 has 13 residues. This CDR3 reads CASSDRVGYEQYV. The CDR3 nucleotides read TGTGCCAGCAGTGACAGGGTAGGGTACGAGCAGTACGTC.

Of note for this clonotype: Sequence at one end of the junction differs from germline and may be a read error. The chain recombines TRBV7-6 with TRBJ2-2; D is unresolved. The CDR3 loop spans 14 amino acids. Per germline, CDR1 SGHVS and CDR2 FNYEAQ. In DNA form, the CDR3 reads TGTGCTAGCAGCCGGGTCCTGAACACCGGGGAGCTGTTTTTT. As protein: CASSRVLNTGELFF.

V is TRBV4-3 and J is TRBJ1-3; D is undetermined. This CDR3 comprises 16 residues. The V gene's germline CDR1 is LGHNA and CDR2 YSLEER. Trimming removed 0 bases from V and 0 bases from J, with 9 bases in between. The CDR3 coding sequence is TGCGCCAGCAGCCAAGATGGAGCCAGCTCTGGAAACACCATATATTTT. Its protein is CASSQDGASSGNTIYF.